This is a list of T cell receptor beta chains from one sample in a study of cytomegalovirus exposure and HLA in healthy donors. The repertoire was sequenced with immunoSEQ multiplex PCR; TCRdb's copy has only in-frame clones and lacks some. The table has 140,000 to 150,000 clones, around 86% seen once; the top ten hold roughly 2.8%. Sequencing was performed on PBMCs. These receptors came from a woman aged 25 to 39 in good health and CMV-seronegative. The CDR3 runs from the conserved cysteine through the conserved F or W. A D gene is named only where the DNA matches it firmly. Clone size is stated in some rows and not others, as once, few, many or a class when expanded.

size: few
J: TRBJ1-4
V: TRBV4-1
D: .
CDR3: CASSQKSGPLTNEKLFF
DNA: TGCGCCAGCAGCCAGAAAAGCGGACCGCTAACTAATGAAAAACTGTTTTTT

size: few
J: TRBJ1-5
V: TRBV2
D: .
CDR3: CASSELGFEDQPQHF
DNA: TGTGCCAGCAGTGAGTTAGGTTTTGAGGATCAGCCCCAGCATTTT

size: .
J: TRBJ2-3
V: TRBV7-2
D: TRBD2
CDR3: CASSRTSGGTDTQYF
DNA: TGTGCCAGCAGCCGGACTAGCGGGGGAACAGATACGCAGTATTTT

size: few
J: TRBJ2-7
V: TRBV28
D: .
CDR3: CASSRLRIEQYF
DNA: TGTGCCAGCAGCCGGCTGCGGATCGAGCAGTACTTC

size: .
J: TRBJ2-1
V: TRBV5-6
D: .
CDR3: CASSFGRGGAYNEQFF
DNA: TGTGCCAGCAGCTTCGGAAGAGGGGGGGCCTACAATGAGCAGTTCTTC

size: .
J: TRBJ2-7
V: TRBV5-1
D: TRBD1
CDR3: CASSPRQGTSYEQYF
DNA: TGCGCCAGCAGCCCTCGACAGGGCACCTCCTACGAGCAGTACTTC

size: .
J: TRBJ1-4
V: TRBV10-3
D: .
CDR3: CAISEGGGRGEKLFF
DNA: TGTGCCATCAGTGAGGGCGGAGGACGGGGGGAAAAACTGTTTTTT

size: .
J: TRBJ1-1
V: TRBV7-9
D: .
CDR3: CASSLSRGWTEAFF
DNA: TGTGCCAGCAGCTTAAGTCGGGGGTGGACTGAAGCTTTCTTT

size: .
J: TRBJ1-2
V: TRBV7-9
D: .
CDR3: CASSSRGGTPGYTF
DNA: TGTGCCAGCAGCTCCCGCGGGGGAACTCCTGGCTACACCTTC

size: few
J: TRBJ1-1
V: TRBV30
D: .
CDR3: CAWQTLLNTEAFF
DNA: TGTGCCTGGCAGACACTGCTGAACACTGAAGCTTTCTTT

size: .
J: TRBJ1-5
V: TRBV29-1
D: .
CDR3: CSVEDPSGGSQPQHF
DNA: TGCAGCGTTGAAGATCCCTCGGGAGGGTCCCAGCCCCAGCATTTT

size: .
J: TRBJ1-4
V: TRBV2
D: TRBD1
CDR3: CASSGGIGTGNEKLFF
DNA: TGTGCCAGCAGTGGGGGGATAGGGACAGGGAATGAAAAACTGTTTTTT

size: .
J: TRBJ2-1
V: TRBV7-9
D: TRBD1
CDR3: CASSQRDRVIHSYNEQFF
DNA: TGTGCCAGCAGCCAGCGGGACAGGGTAATCCACTCCTACAATGAGCAGTTCTTC

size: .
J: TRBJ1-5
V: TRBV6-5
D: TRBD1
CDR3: CASRLGQRRDQPQHF
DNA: TGTGCCAGCAGGTTGGGACAGAGAAGAGATCAGCCCCAGCATTTT

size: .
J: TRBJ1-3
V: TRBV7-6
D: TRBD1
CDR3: CASSPRDRDSGNTIYF
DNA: TGTGCCAGCAGCCCTCGGGACAGGGACTCTGGAAACACCATATATTTT

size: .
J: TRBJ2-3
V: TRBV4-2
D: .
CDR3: CASSQTGEAADTQYF
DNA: TGTGCCAGCAGCCAAACGGGAGAGGCGGCAGATACGCAGTATTTT

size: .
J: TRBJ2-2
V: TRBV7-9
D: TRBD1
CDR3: CAGTVRETNTGELFF
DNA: TGTGCCGGGACAGTCCGAGAGACGAACACCGGGGAGCTGTTTTTT

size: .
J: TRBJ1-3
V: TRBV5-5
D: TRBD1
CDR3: CASSWGTGSDGNTIYF
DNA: TGTGCCAGCAGCTGGGGGACAGGATCTGACGGAAACACCATATATTTT

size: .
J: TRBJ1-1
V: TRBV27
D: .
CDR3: CASSLFYPGSAFF
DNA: TGTGCCAGCAGTTTATTTTATCCAGGGTCTGCTTTCTTT

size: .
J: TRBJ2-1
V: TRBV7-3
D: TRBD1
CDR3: CASSLSGQTELNEQFF
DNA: TGTGCCAGCAGCTTATCGGGACAGACTGAGCTCAATGAGCAGTTCTTC

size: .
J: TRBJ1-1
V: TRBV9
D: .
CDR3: CASGRGTGYTEAFF
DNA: TGTGCCAGCGGACGCGGGACCGGGTACACTGAAGCTTTCTTT

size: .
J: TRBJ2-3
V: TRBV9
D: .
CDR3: CASSVGRGLSTDTQYF
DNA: TGTGCCAGCAGCGTAGGGCGGGGGCTAAGCACAGATACGCAGTATTTT

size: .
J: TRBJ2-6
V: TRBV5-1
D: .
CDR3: CASSLGLSGANVLTF
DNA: TGCGCCAGCAGCTTAGGACTCTCTGGGGCCAACGTCCTGACTTTC

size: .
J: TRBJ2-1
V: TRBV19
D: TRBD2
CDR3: CASSIGIAGRNEQFF
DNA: TGTGCCAGTAGTATAGGGATAGCGGGCCGCAATGAGCAGTTCTTC

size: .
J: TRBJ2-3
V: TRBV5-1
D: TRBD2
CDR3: CASSFYRGGTDTQYF
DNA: TGCGCCAGCAGCTTTTATCGGGGGGGCACAGATACGCAGTATTTT

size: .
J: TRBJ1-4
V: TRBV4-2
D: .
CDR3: CASSQEPGYREKLFF
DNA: TGTGCCAGCAGCCAAGAACCAGGGTATCGTGAAAAACTGTTTTTT

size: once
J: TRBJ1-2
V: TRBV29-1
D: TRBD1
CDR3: CSVDEPGQGISGYTF
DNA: TGCAGCGTGGACGAACCGGGACAGGGAATCTCTGGCTACACCTTC

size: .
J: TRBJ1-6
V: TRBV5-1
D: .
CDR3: CASSFENSPLHF
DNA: TGCGCCAGCAGCTTTGAGAATTCACCCCTCCACTTT

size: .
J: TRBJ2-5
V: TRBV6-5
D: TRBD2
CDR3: CASSFGTSGRGETQYF
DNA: TGTGCCAGCAGTTTTGGGACTAGCGGGAGGGGAGAGACCCAGTACTTC

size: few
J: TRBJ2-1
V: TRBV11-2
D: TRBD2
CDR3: CASTGGLGHNEQFF
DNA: TGTGCCAGCACCGGGGGACTAGGACACAATGAGCAGTTCTTC

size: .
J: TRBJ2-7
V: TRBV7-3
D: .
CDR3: CASSLGAGKAYEQYF
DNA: TGTGCCAGCAGCTTAGGGGCAGGGAAAGCCTACGAGCAGTACTTC

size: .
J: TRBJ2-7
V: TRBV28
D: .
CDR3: CASTETGQSSYEQYF
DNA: TGTGCCAGCACCGAAACAGGGCAGAGCTCCTACGAGCAGTACTTC

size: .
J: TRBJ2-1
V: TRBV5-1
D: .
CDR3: CASSSPRRGTADNEQFF
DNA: TGCGCCAGCAGCTCGCCACGCAGGGGTACTGCGGACAATGAGCAGTTCTTC

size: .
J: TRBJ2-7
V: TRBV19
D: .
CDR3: CASSIRSAVPLYEQYF
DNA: TGTGCCAGTAGCATTAGGTCAGCGGTACCTTTATACGAGCAGTACTTC

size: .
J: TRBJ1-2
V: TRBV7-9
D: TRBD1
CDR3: CASRPSGTGDGYTF
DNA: TGTGCCAGCAGGCCCTCCGGGACAGGGGACGGCTACACCTTC

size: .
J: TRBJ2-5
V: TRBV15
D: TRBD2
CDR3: CATSRGASSGNFETQYF
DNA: TGTGCCACCAGCAGAGGGGCGTCTAGCGGGAACTTCGAGACCCAGTACTTC

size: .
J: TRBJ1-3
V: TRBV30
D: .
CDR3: CAWDGQSGGLNTIYF
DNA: TGTGCCTGGGACGGACAGTCTGGGGGTTTAAACACCATATATTTT

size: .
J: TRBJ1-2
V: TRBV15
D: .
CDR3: CATSRDQLRYTF
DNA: TGTGCCACCAGCAGAGATCAGCTGCGGTACACCTTC

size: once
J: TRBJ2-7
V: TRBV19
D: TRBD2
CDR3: CASSISAGRAGSYEQYF
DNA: TGTGCCAGTAGTATATCGGCGGGGAGGGCTGGCTCCTACGAGCAGTACTTC

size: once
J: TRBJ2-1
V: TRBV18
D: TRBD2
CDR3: CASSAQGGSYNEQFF
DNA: TGTGCCAGCTCAGCTCAGGGAGGGTCCTACAATGAGCAGTTCTTC

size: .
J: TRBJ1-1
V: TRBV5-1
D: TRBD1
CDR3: CASSLENRGNTEAFF
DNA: TGCGCCAGCAGCTTAGAAAACAGGGGGAACACTGAAGCTTTCTTT

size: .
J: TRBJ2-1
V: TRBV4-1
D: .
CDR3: CASSRATAGLYNEQFF
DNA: TGCGCCAGCAGCCGGGCTACAGCGGGCCTCTACAATGAGCAGTTCTTC

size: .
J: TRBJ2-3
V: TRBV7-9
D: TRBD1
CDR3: CASSLVEGGRGFSGDTQYF
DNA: TGTGCCAGCAGCTTAGTTGAAGGAGGCAGGGGGTTTTCAGGAGATACGCAGTATTTT

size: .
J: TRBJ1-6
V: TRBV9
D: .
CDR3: CASSVTDNSPLHF
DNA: TGTGCCAGCAGCGTGACAGATAATTCACCCCTCCACTTT

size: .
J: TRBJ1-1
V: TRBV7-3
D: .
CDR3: CASSAGGGTEAFF
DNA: TGTGCCAGCAGCGCGGGGGGGGGCACTGAAGCTTTCTTT

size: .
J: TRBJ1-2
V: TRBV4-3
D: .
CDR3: CASSQANFKTGAYGYTF
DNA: TGCGCCAGCAGCCAAGCGAACTTTAAGACAGGCGCCTATGGCTACACCTTC

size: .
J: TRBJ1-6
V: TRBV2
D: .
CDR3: CASSVRQSSYNSPLHF
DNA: TGTGCCAGCAGTGTCCGACAGAGCTCCTATAATTCACCCCTCCACTTT

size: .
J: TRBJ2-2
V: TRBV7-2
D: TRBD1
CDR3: CASSFTGGQVTGELFF
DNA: TGTGCCAGCAGCTTCACAGGGGGCCAGGTCACCGGGGAGCTGTTTTTT

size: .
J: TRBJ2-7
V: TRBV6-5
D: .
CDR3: CASSPTRGFSTEQYF
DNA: TGTGCCAGCAGTCCCACCAGAGGGTTCTCTACTGAGCAGTACTTC

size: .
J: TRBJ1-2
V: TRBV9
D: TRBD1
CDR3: CASSPGQGRNYGYTF
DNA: TGTGCCAGCAGCCCAGGACAGGGGAGGAACTATGGCTACACCTTC

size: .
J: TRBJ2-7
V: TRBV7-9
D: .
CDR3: CASSLSGVSSYEQYF
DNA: TGTGCCAGCAGCTTATCCGGGGTTAGCTCCTACGAGCAGTACTTC

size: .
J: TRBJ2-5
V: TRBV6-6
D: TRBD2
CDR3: CASSYEGRVTQYF
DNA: TGTGCCAGCAGTTACGAGGGGAGGGTGACCCAGTACTTC

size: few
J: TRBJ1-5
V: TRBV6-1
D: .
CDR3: CASSEQSNQPQHF
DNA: TGTGCCAGCAGTGAACAGAGCAATCAGCCCCAGCATTTT

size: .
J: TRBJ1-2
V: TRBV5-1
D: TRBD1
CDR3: CASSLSRQGTNYGYTF
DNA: TGCGCCAGCAGCTTGAGTCGACAGGGTACTAACTATGGCTACACCTTC

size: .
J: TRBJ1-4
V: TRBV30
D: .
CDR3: CAWDAGRGEKLFF
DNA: TGTGCCTGGGATGCCGGACGGGGGGAAAAACTGTTTTTT